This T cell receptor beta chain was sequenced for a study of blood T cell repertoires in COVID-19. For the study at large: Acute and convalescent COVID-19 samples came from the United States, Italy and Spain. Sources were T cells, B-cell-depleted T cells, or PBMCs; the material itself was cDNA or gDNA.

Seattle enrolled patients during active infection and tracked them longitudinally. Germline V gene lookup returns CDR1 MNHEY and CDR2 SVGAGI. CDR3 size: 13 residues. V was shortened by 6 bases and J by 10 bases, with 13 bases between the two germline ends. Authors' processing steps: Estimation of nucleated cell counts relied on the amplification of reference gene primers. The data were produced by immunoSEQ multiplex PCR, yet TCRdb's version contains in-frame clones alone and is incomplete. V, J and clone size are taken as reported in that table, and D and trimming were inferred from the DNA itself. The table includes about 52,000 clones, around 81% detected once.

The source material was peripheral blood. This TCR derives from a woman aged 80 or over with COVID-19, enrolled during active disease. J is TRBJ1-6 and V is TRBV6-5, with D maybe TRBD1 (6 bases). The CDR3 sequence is CASSGQWRSPLHF. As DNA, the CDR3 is TGTGCCAGCAGCGGACAGTGGCGATCACCCCTCCACTTT.